The rows below give T cell receptor beta chains drawn from one sample of a study of CXCR3-negative and CXCR3-positive naive CD8 T cells. For each CDR3 protein, TCRdb gives one entry from its re-call of the 5' RACE reads, without DNA. Its table lists nearly 90,000 distinct CDR3 sequences. Material: naive CXCR3+ CD8+ T cells from blood. These receptors came from a human donor in good health. Some clones in this sample may be carry-over from other donors' samples. Each CDR3 is given with its conserved first and last residue.

j_call,v_call,cdr3_aa
TRBJ2-7,TRBV12-3/TRBV12-4,CASSGGLAGDSYEQYF
TRBJ2-3,TRBV6-1,CASSDLGQPTDTQYF
TRBJ2-1,TRBV13,CASSIGGGIHSYNEQFF
TRBJ1-1,TRBV10-1,CAIPTGRTEAFF
TRBJ2-7,TRBV7-9,CASSLVPDEQYF
TRBJ2-2,TRBV5-4,CASRQDTGELFF
TRBJ2-5,TRBV20-1,CSARAMTGTIQETQYF
TRBJ2-1,TRBV29-1,CSVVPGLAGARISSYNEQFF
TRBJ2-2,TRBV15,CATSRGPTGELFF
TRBJ1-2,TRBV15,CATSRDHGGSGYGYTF
TRBJ2-1,TRBV4-2,CASSQDISSREQFF
TRBJ1-1,TRBV28,CASSLSGTQTEAFF
TRBJ2-7,TRBV4-1,CASSQGTYRDSSYEQYF
TRBJ1-5,TRBV4-1,CPSSQEIQGAKQPQHF
TRBJ1-1,TRBV7-8,CASSLDMGGDTEAFF
TRBJ1-5,TRBV21-1,CASSKFFGGGPSNQPQHF
TRBJ2-7,TRBV6-1,CASRVDRTGDEQYF
TRBJ1-1,TRBV27,CASSLGGGTTEAFF
TRBJ2-1,TRBV6-4,CASSEASGGHNEQFF
TRBJ2-6,TRBV11-2,CASSSGVPGGANVLTF
TRBJ1-4,TRBV6-5,CASSYSRGSEKLFF
TRBJ2-1,TRBV27,CASSRKTSGSIYEQFF
TRBJ2-7,TRBV19,CASSIGTVNSYEQYF
TRBJ2-1,TRBV19,CASSRSGKSYNEQFF
TRBJ1-5,TRBV25-1,CASSDRDTVLGQPQHF
TRBJ2-1,TRBV6-2/TRBV6-3,CASSLRESSYNEQFF
TRBJ2-2,TRBV27,CASSGGGNTGELFF
TRBJ1-1,TRBV7-2,CASSRWGNTEAFF
TRBJ2-5,TRBV2,CASTGTSGKETQYF
TRBJ2-7,TRBV20-1,CSANNLGQGTYEQYF
TRBJ2-5,TRBV19,CASSPWGHVGTQYF
TRBJ1-2,TRBV5-1,CASSLYLDGYTF